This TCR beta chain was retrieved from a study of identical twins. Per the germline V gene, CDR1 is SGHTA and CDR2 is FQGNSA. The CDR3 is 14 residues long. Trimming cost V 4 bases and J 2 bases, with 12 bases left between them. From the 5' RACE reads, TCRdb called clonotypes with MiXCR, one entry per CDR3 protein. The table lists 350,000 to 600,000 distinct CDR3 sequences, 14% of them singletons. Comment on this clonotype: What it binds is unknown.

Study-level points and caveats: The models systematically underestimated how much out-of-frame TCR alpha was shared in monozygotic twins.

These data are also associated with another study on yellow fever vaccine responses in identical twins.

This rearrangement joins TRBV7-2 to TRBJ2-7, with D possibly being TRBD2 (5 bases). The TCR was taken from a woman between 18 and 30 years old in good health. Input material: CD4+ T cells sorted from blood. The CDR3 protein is CASSYRGGTYEQYF. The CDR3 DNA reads TGTGCCAGCAGCTATAGAGGAGGAACCTACGAGCAGTACTTC.